The next 4 T cell receptor beta chains were all read from a single sample in a study of response to subunit inactivated influenza vaccine. TCRdb independently ran MiXCR on the RT-PCR reads; one entry per CDR3 protein. The table shows about 650,000 distinct CDR3 sequences, with approximately 15% occurring only once. The sequenced sample was PBMCs from blood, obtained roughly 15 days before vaccination. These receptor sequences come from a man over 45 who received an inactivated influenza vaccine.

This clonotype was counted only a few times. V gene TRBV9 combines with J gene TRBJ2-7; maybe TRBD1 (6 bases). The CDR3 spans 14 residues. Germline CDR1 and CDR2: SGDLS and YYNGEE. Trimming cost V 4 bases and J 1 base, with 12 bases left between them. The CDR3 protein is CASSPRTESYEQYF. DNA of the CDR3: TGTGCCAGCAGCCCCCGGACAGAATCCTACGAGCAGTACTTC.

The V and J genes are TRBV3-1 and TRBJ2-3; 8 bases line up with TRBD2. Losses at the gene ends were 0 bases for V and 5 bases for J; bases not matched to a gene: 1. CDR1 and CDR2 from the germline V gene are LGHDT and YNNKEL (reference sequence). This CDR3 contains 14 residues. The CDR3 DNA sequence: TGTGCCAGCAGCCAAGATCGGGGGGGAGATACGCAGTATTTT. Translation gives CASSQDRGGDTQYF.

This chain links TRBV21-1 with TRBJ2-5; the table's D call, TRBD1, was not checked against the DNA. TRBV21-1 counts as a pseudogene. The CDR3 runs 15 residues. In DNA, the CDR3 is TGTGCCAGCAGGAGGGGGGAACAGGGATCGAAGACCCAGTACTTC. This gives the protein CASRRGEQGSKTQYF.

This clonotype was observed a few times. The V and J genes are TRBV12-3 or TRBV12-4 and TRBJ2-7; no clear D. This CDR3 is built from 11 residues. Trimming left V 2 bases short and J 7 bases short, with 6 bases between. DNA for the CDR3: TGTGCCAGCAGTTTAATGGGGGAGCAGTACTTC. Protein: CASSLMGEQYF.